This is a list of T cell receptor beta chains from one sample in a study of T cell responses to AZD1222 COVID-19 vaccine. The protocol was immunoSEQ multiplex PCR, while the TCRdb copy is restricted to in-frame clones and leaves out a portion. Among 90,000 to 150,000 clones listed, approximately 88% were seen once. Sequenced material: peripheral blood, taken on day 0 of AZD1222 vaccination. These receptors all stem from an adult in good health. CDR3s include the opening cysteine and the closing phenylalanine or tryptophan. The order of the fields is J gene, D gene, V gene, CDR3 protein, CDR3 DNA. D genes are given only for firm matches.

TRBJ1-1 NA TRBV18 CASSLGHVEAFF TGTGCCAGCTCCCTAGGACATGTTGAAGCTTTCTTT
TRBJ1-2 NA TRBV5-6 CASSLNVNWGIGYGYTF TGTGCCAGCAGCTTAAATGTAAATTGGGGCATCGGCTATGGCTACACCTTC
TRBJ2-5 TRBD1 TRBV5-4 CASSPGGAGLKTQYF TGTGCCAGCAGCCCAGGGGGCGCAGGGCTGAAGACCCAGTACTTC
TRBJ1-2 NA TRBV18 CASSPQDNYGYTF TGTGCCAGCTCACCACAGGACAACTATGGCTACACCTTC
TRBJ2-3 NA TRBV6-1 CASSGLQGSSTDTQYF TGTGCCAGCAGTGGTCTCCAGGGATCTAGCACAGATACGCAGTATTTT
TRBJ1-5 TRBD1 TRBV5-6 CASSLWTGEQPQHF TGTGCCAGCAGCCTTTGGACAGGAGAACAGCCCCAGCATTTT
TRBJ1-2 NA TRBV19 CASSIWPGNYGYTF TGTGCCAGTAGTATCTGGCCGGGGAACTATGGCTACACCTTC
TRBJ2-7 NA TRBV6-1 CASSEIGDYEQYF TGTGCCAGCAGTGAAATAGGGGATTACGAGCAGTACTTC
TRBJ2-5 TRBD1 TRBV20-1 CSASGIGTGKETQYF TGCAGTGCTAGTGGGATTGGGACAGGGAAAGAGACCCAGTACTTC
TRBJ1-1 NA TRBV27 CASSRNQATNTEAFF TGTGCCAGCAGTCGGAACCAAGCAACGAACACTGAAGCTTTCTTT
TRBJ2-3 NA TRBV6-2/TRBV6-3 CASSYSSGADTQYF TGTGCCAGCAGTTACTCTTCAGGGGCAGATACGCAGTATTTT
TRBJ2-3 TRBD2 TRBV7-3 CASSLGVAGDTDTQYF TGTGCCAGCAGCCTAGGGGTAGCGGGGGACACAGATACGCAGTATTTT
TRBJ2-5 TRBD1 TRBV18 CASSPRTGETQYF TGTGCCAGCTCACCAAGGACAGGAGAGACCCAGTACTTC
TRBJ1-1 NA TRBV19 CASSSWGDTEAFF TGTGCCAGTAGTAGTTGGGGAGACACTGAAGCTTTCTTT
TRBJ1-2 NA TRBV4-3 CASSQDQRTVYGYTF TGCGCCAGCAGCCAAGATCAACGGACCGTCTATGGCTACACCTTC
TRBJ2-2 TRBD2 TRBV29-1 CSASGGAITGELFF TGCAGCGCCAGCGGGGGGGCAATTACCGGGGAGCTGTTTTTT
TRBJ1-2 NA TRBV5-6 CASSFGTNYGYTF TGTGCCAGCAGCTTCGGGACAAACTATGGCTACACCTTC